This entry lists 26 T cell receptor beta chains sequenced from one sample in a study of T-cell reconstitution after alpha-beta-depleted transplantation in children. Unique molecular identifiers featured in how the TCRbeta library was prepared. TCRdb reanalysed the PCR reads using MiXCR and keeps one entry per CDR3 protein. The profile shows more than 550,000 distinct CDR3 sequences, 8% to 11% of them singletons. This specimen was PBMCs from the stem cell graft donor, taken from the stem cell graft. These receptors all stem from a human donor who donated a stem cell graft to a child with acute myeloid leukemia.

This clonotype was seen repeatedly, ten times or more. This chain connects TRBV12-3 or TRBV12-4 to TRBJ2-3; D is undetermined. The V end was cut by 4 bases, the J end by 5 bases, with 4 bases between. The length of the CDR3 is 11 residues. The CDR3 DNA follows: TGTGCCAGCAGTTACGTAGATACGCAGTATTTT. Its protein product is CASSYVDTQYF.

This clonotype was observed at least ten times. This sequence joins TRBV29-1 and TRBJ1-1, with D perhaps TRBD1 (6 bases). The length of the CDR3 is 14 residues. V was clipped by 7 bases and J by 1 base, with 16 bases between them. CDR1 is SQVTM and CDR2 is ANQGSEA in the germline V gene. CDR3 coding DNA: TGCAGCGCCTTAGGACAGAACCCGAACACTGAAGCTTTCTTT. It encodes CSALGQNPNTEAFF. Complete variable domain (other parts from reference TRBV29-1 and TRBJ1-1): SAVISQKPSRDICQRGTSLTIQCQVDSQVTMMFWYRQQPGQSLTLIATANQGSEATYESGFVIDKFPISRPNLTFSTLTVSNMSPEDSSIYLCSALGQNPNTEAFFGQGTRLTVV.

This clonotype has only a few counts. V and J are TRBV14 and TRBJ2-3, with TRBD2 matching over 15 bases. The junction had 8 bases not matched to a gene; V was cut back by 4 bases and J by 9 bases. Germline CDR1 SGHDN, CDR2 FVKESK. The CDR3 runs 16 residues. In DNA, the CDR3 is TGTGCCAGCAGCCCAACCAGGACTAGCGGGAGGGCCACGCAGTATTTT. It yields the protein CASSPTRTSGRATQYF.

The rearrangement joins TRBV29-1 to TRBJ2-1; D may correspond to TRBD1 or TRBD2 (5 bases each). Germline V gene lookup returns CDR1 SQVTM and CDR2 ANQGSEA. The CDR3 has 15 residues. V lost 3 bases and J lost 5, with 17 bases in between. The DNA of the CDR3 is TGCAGCGTTGATGGGGCATTGTCGGGAAACAATGAGCAGTTCTTC. Translating it yields CSVDGALSGNNEQFF.

The chain joins TRBV4-1 to TRBJ2-7; TRBD1 or TRBD2 may be the D gene (5 bases each). This CDR3 has 16 residues. The ends were cut back, 4 bases at V and 0 bases at J, with 16 bases in the middle. The germline gives CDR1 MGHRA, CDR2 YSYEKL. The CDR3 nucleotides read TGCGCCAGCAGCCTTCAACGGGACGTTAACTCCTACGAGCAGTACTTC. Protein sequence: CASSLQRDVNSYEQYF.

In this sample, this clonotype turned up a few times. The V call is TRBV7-2, the J call TRBJ2-1, with 11 bases lining up with TRBD2. V shed 5 bases, J shed 1 base, and the junction held 4 bases outside the gene matches. The CDR3 consists of 16 residues. Germline lookup yields CDR1 SGHTA and CDR2 FQGNSA. The CDR3 DNA sequence: TGTGCCAGCAGCCAAGCTAGCGGGAGGTCCTACAATGAGCAGTTCTTC. It specifies CASSQASGRSYNEQFF. Supplemented by reference TRBV7-2 and TRBJ2-1, the full variable domain reads GAGVSQSPSNKVTEKGKDVELRCDPISGHTALYWYRQSLGQGLEFLIYFQGNSAPDKSGLPSDRFSAERTGGSVSTLTIQRTQQEDSAVYLCASSQASGRSYNEQFFGPGTRLTVL.

This clonotype was detected only a few times. This chain joins TRBV29-1 and TRBJ1-2; 10 nucleotides match TRBD1. V lost 7 bases and J lost 10; bases outside the gene matches: 12. Per germline, CDR1 SQVTM and CDR2 ANQGSEA. This CDR3 is 13 amino acids long. The CDR3 region is CSAKKQGTGDYTF. As DNA, the CDR3 is TGCAGCGCAAAGAAACAGGGGACAGGGGACTACACCTTC.

In this sample, this clonotype turned up many times. The V gene is TRBV10-3, the J gene TRBJ1-5, with D possibly being TRBD1 (6 bases). This CDR3 has 18 residues. V lost 0 bases and J lost 0, with 15 bases in between. CDR1 is ENHRY and CDR2 is SYGVKD in the germline V gene. The CDR3 protein is CAISESRTASYSNQPQHF. CDR3 nucleotide sequence: TGTGCCATCAGTGAGTCAAGGACAGCCAGCTATAGCAATCAGCCCCAGCATTTT.

V is TRBV10-3 and J is TRBJ2-3; TRBD1 aligns across 8 bases. V shed 8 bases and J 2 bases; nucleotides not matched to a gene: 6. This CDR3 has 14 residues. Germline CDR1 ENHRY, CDR2 SYGVKD. The CDR3 region is CAICGQGSTDTQYF. DNA for the CDR3: TGTGCCATCTGTGGACAGGGATCCACAGATACGCAGTATTTT.

This clonotype was observed at least ten times. The chain has TRBV5-1 and TRBJ2-1, with TRBD2 matching 8 bases. The CDR3 consists of 15 residues. Looked up from germline, CDR1 is SGHRS and CDR2 is YFSETQ. Germline trimming cut 7 bases from V and 0 bases from J; bases unmatched to any gene: 6. The CDR3 sequence is CASGRSGSSYNEQFF. CDR3 sequence (DNA): TGCGCCAGCGGAAGAAGCGGGAGCTCCTACAATGAGCAGTTCTTC.

This chain links TRBV30 with TRBJ2-1; D is perhaps TRBD1 (5 bases). The V end lost 0 bases, the J end lost 4 bases, and 7 bases lay between the germline ends. The germline gives CDR1 GTSNPN, CDR2 SVGIG (reference sequence). The CDR3 runs to 13 residues. The CDR3 is CAWSVDKYNEQFF. CDR3 nucleotides: TGTGCCTGGAGTGTGGACAAGTACAATGAGCAGTTCTTC.

This clonotype was counted many times. The V call is TRBV12-3 or TRBV12-4, the J call TRBJ1-5; D gene uncertain. With 7 bases removed from V and 6 bases from J, the gap between germline ends came to 13 bases. The CDR3 length is 13 residues. DNA of the CDR3: TGTGCCAGCATTCGGGAGACGGGTCAGCCCCAGCATTTT. This sequence encodes CASIRETGQPQHF.

The chain recombines TRBV6-5 with TRBJ1-1; a possible D gene is TRBD1 (5 bases). Germline V gives CDR1 MNHEY, CDR2 SVGAGI. The CDR3 contains 15 residues. Trimming stripped 0 bases from V and 1 base from J, with 9 bases between. The CDR3 DNA reads as TGTGCCAGCAGTTACTCCGGGGGGACGAACACTGAAGCTTTCTTT. This gives the protein CASSYSGGTNTEAFF.

This clonotype was recorded many times. The chain combines TRBV9 with TRBJ2-7; D uncertain. The CDR3 has 13 residues. V lost 2 bases and J 4 bases, leaving 10 bases between the germline ends. Germline V CDR1 and CDR2: SGDLS, YYNGEE. The CDR3 reads CASSVGDAYEQYF. Written as DNA, the CDR3 is TGTGCCAGCAGCGTCGGAGACGCTTACGAGCAGTACTTC.

This clonotype has only a few counts. The genes are TRBV9 and TRBJ2-7; the D is unclear. This CDR3 comprises 13 residues. Germline CDR1 is SGDLS and CDR2 is YYNGEE. Trimming shortened V by 0 bases and J by 6 bases, and 10 bases separated the two germline ends. The CDR3 region is CASSVASRTEQYF. DNA of the CDR3: TGTGCCAGCAGCGTAGCGAGCAGAACCGAGCAGTACTTC. The full variable domain, completed using reference TRBV9 and TRBJ2-7, is DSGVTQTPKHLITATGQRVTLRCSPRSGDLSVYWYQQSLDQGLQFLIQYYNGEERAKGNILERFSAQQFPDLHSELNLSSLELGDSALYFCASSVASRTEQYFGPGTRLTVT.

This chain connects TRBV12-1 to TRBJ2-1. TRBV12-1 represents a pseudogene. The CDR3 is 15 amino acids. The CDR3 sequence: CASSLGHLSYNEQFF. The CDR3 DNA follows: TGTGCCAGCAGCTTGGGGCACCTCTCCTACAATGAGCAGTTCTTC.

The V and J genes are TRBV7-2 and TRBJ1-5; D not certain. The CDR3 is made up of 12 amino acids. Germline V lookup: CDR1 SGHTA, CDR2 FQGNSA. V was clipped by 6 bases and J by 9 bases, with 12 bases between them. The CDR3 loop is CASRATPRPQHF. The CDR3 DNA follows: TGTGCCAGCAGGGCCACTCCAAGGCCCCAGCATTTT.

Ten or more counts support this clonotype. The genes are TRBV3-1 and TRBJ2-1, with 8 bases that match TRBD1. The CDR3 consists of 11 residues. The V gene's germline CDR1 is LGHDT and CDR2 YNNKEL (reference sequence). V lost 2 bases, J lost 16 bases, and 4 bases stayed unmatched. The CDR3 is CASSQWGQAFF. The CDR3 DNA follows: TGTGCCAGCAGCCAATGGGGACAGGCCTTCTTC.

The chain employs TRBV19 and TRBJ2-1; tentative D call: TRBD2 (7 bases). Germline CDR1 reads LNHDA; CDR2 reads SQIVND (reference sequence). The germline V and J ends were trimmed by 5 bases and 5 bases, with 16 bases remaining between them. The CDR3 length is 15 residues. The CDR3, as DNA: TGTGCCAGTAGTCGGGGGGACAACAGTAACAATGAGCAGTTCTTC. Amino acids: CASSRGDNSNNEQFF.

This clonotype was found a few times. The chain employs TRBV7-9 and TRBJ2-5; D is unclear. This CDR3 is built from 10 residues. Germline assignment: CDR1 SEHNR and CDR2 FQNEAQ (reference sequence). The ends were cut back, 5 bases at V and 7 bases at J, with 5 bases in the middle. The CDR3 sequence: CASSRLTQYF. CDR3 nucleotides: TGTGCCAGCAGCCGGCTGACCCAGTACTTC.

This clonotype occurred many times. V usage is TRBV4-2 and J usage is TRBJ2-5; 13 nucleotides agree with TRBD2. The germline CDR1 and CDR2 sequences are LGHNA and YNFKEQ. J gave up 5 bases and V 0 bases, and 6 bases lay outside the gene matches. The length of the CDR3 is 17 residues. In nucleotides, the CDR3 is TGTGCCAGCAGCCAAGATGGACTAGCGGGAGAGGTCGAGACCCAGTACTTC. This codes for CASSQDGLAGEVETQYF.

This clonotype came up many times. The rearrangement uses TRBV7-9 and TRBJ1-2, with D uncertain. This CDR3 region has 13 residues. With 1 base removed from V and 8 bases from J, the gap between germline ends came to 11 bases. Germline CDR1 and CDR2: SEHNR and FQNEAQ (reference sequence). CDR3 sequence (DNA): TGTGCCAGCAGCTTAGAACCCTCGGGAGGCTACACCTTC. Protein sequence: CASSLEPSGGYTF.

CDR3 loop: CAWNPMGAGNTIYF. The CDR3 region has the DNA TGTGCCTGGAATCCCATGGGGGCCGGAAACACCATATATTTT. The rearrangement joins TRBV30 to TRBJ1-3, with D possibly being TRBD1 (6 bases). V lost 4 bases, J lost 4 bases, and 14 bases lay in between. The V gene's germline CDR1 is GTSNPN and CDR2 SVGIG (reference sequence). CDR3 size: 14 residues.

This clonotype was recorded at least ten times. The chain is built from TRBV20-1 and TRBJ2-7, with TRBD1 matching over 8 bases. The CDR3 length is 17 residues. Per the germline V gene, CDR1 is DFQATT and CDR2 is SNEGSKA (reference sequence). Losses at the gene ends were 5 bases for V and 6 bases for J; bases not matched to a gene: 21. The CDR3 nucleotides are TGCAGTGCTCGAGGATCAGGGGGCGTAGGTTTCGTGGGCGAGCAGTACTTC. Translated, it gives CSARGSGGVGFVGEQYF.

This clonotype was picked up a small number of times. The rearrangement links TRBV11-2 to TRBJ2-7, with 10 bases fitting TRBD1. Trimming at V came to 5 bases and at J to 7 bases, leaving 14 bases not matched to a gene. The germline CDR1 and CDR2 sequences are SGHAT and FQNNGV. This CDR3 has 16 amino acids. CDR3 DNA: TGTGCCAGCAGCAATCAAATGGGGACAGGGGACCTGGAGCAGTACTTC. Its protein is CASSNQMGTGDLEQYF.

This clonotype has a handful of counts. The J gene is TRBJ2-1, the V gene TRBV6-2 or TRBV6-3; no firm D call. The CDR3 sequence is 15 residues long. Germline CDR1 reads MNHEY; CDR2 reads SVGEGT. The V gene lost 2 bases and the J gene lost 4 bases, with 12 bases spanning the gap. The CDR3 DNA is TGTGCCAGCAGTTACGGCACTCAGGAATACAATGAGCAGTTCTTC. Translation gives CASSYGTQEYNEQFF.